This T cell receptor (beta chain) is drawn from a study of cytomegalovirus exposure and HLA in healthy donors. In the case of this clone: Antigen unknown.

Produced via immunoSEQ multiplex PCR; TCRdb's table is partial and in-frame only. The table lists approximately 170,000 clones, 91% of them singletons, with around 3% in the top ten. The study's findings and limits: With high specificity and sensitivity, the classifier reportedly diagnosed cytomegalovirus status. The study labeled more than 150 TCR beta chains cytomegalovirus-associated. In vitro testing confirmed a few CMV-associated chains as specific for CMV antigens.

The TCR originated in a woman aged 18 to 35 in good health and CMV-seropositive. Sequencing was done on a sample of PBMCs.

The CDR3 region has the DNA TGCAGCGCCCGGGGGATGGTAGAGAACACTGAAGCTTTCTTT. Amino acid sequence: CSARGMVENTEAFF. The chain links TRBV29-1 to TRBJ1-1; a possible D gene is TRBD1 (5 bases). V lost 7 bases and J lost 1, with 16 bases in between. Germline V CDR1 and CDR2: SQVTM, ANQGSEA. The CDR3 sequence is 14 residues long. The full variable domain, rest sourced from reference TRBV29-1 and TRBJ1-1, is SAVISQKPSRDICQRGTSLTIQCQVDSQVTMMFWYRQQPGQSLTLIATANQGSEATYESGFVIDKFPISRPNLTFSTLTVSNMSPEDSSIYLCSARGMVENTEAFFGQGTRLTVV.